These 21 T cell receptor beta chains share one sample of origin, sequenced in a study of T cells in narcolepsy. Profiled with immunoSEQ multiplex PCR; TCRdb holds only in-frame clones, not every one. Among nearly 35,000 clones listed, 81% were seen once. Sample: memory (CD45RA-) CD4+ T cells from blood. Receptors were obtained from a human donor in good health.

The J gene is TRBJ1-1, the V gene TRBV6-1; the D is unclear. This CDR3 is built from 14 residues. Per the germline V gene, CDR1 is MNHNS and CDR2 is SASEGT. V lost 10 bases, J lost 5 bases, and 20 bases lay in between. The CDR3 nucleotides read TGTGCCACCGCCCGGTTTAAGGATCGGACTGAAGCTTTCTTT. As protein: CATARFKDRTEAFF.

V is TRBV28 and J is TRBJ1-1; 7 nucleotides line up with TRBD1. The CDR3 contains 15 residues. CDR1 and CDR2 from the germline V gene are MDHEN and SYDVKM. After removal of 2 bases from V and 5 bases from J, the junction contained 8 bases not matched to a gene. The CDR3 DNA is TGTGCCAGCAGTTTAAAGGGGCAGGGGGTAACTGAAGCTTTCTTT. Translated: CASSLKGQGVTEAFF.

The V gene is TRBV7-2, the J gene TRBJ2-1; no clear D gene. Looked up from germline, CDR1 is SGHTA and CDR2 is FQGNSA. This CDR3 has 16 residues. Between the trimmed V and J ends, which lost 6 bases and 5 bases, there was a span of 20 bases. Here the CDR3 reads CASRGDTSLRDNEQFF. Written as DNA, the CDR3 is TGTGCCAGCAGGGGTGACACCTCCCTTCGGGACAATGAGCAGTTCTTC.

The chain links TRBV19 to TRBJ2-5; 8 nucleotides line up with TRBD1. The germline V gene has CDR1 LNHDA and CDR2 SQIVND (reference sequence). The length of the CDR3 is 15 residues. The ends lost 4 bases at V and 7 bases at J; junction bases unmatched: 11. Here the CDR3 reads CASSTPTGTGWTQYF. DNA for the CDR3: TGTGCCAGTAGTACGCCAACCGGGACAGGATGGACCCAGTACTTC.

The chain employs TRBV7-8 and TRBJ2-1; D possibly corresponds to TRBD2 (6 bases). The CDR3 contains 16 residues. Germline values: CDR1 SGHVS, CDR2 FQNEAQ. V was shortened by 7 bases and J by 4 bases, with 20 bases between the two germline ends. The CDR3 protein is CASTPTLAKVYNEQFF. Here the CDR3 DNA reads TGTGCCAGCACCCCTACCCTAGCGAAAGTTTACAATGAGCAGTTCTTC.

As for this clone: This may arise from a read error, as a much more abundant clone is one base away. The chain links TRBV19 to TRBJ2-7; the match to TRBD1 covers 11 bases. The CDR3 contains 15 residues. Per germline, CDR1 LNHDA and CDR2 SQIVND (reference sequence). CDR3 amino acids: CTSSIGTGGSYEQYF. DNA of the CDR3: TGTACCAGTAGTATAGGGACAGGGGGCTCCTACGAGCAGTACTTC.

The genes are TRBV5-1 and TRBJ1-4; D gene ambiguous. Trimming took 0 bases from V and 4 from J, leaving 7 bases between them. Germline lookup yields CDR1 SGHRS and CDR2 YFSETQ. This CDR3 spans 14 amino acids. CDR3 sequence: CASSLERINEKLFF. In DNA form, the CDR3 reads TGCGCCAGCAGCTTGGAACGGATTAATGAAAAACTGTTTTTT. Using reference TRBV5-1 and TRBJ1-4 for the parts outside the CDR3, the full variable domain is KAGVTQTPRYLIKTRGQQVTLSCSPISGHRSVSWYQQTPGQGLQFLFEYFSETQRNKGNFPGRFSGRQFSNSRSEMNVSTLELGDSALYLCASSLERINEKLFFGSGTQLSVL.

The V and J genes are TRBV10-2 and TRBJ2-7; 12 positions agree with TRBD2. V was clipped by 8 bases and J by 5 bases; unmatched bases: 4. Germline CDR1 reads WSHSY; CDR2 reads SAAADI. This CDR3 is 13 amino acids long. CDR3 in amino acids: CASRLAGEDEQYF. CDR3 coding DNA: TGCGCCAGCCGACTAGCGGGAGAGGACGAGCAGTACTTC.

As regards this clone: The junction does not match germline at one end; this may be a read error. The CDR3 here is CASSEQGISHEQYF. DNA of the CDR3: TGTGCCAGCAGTGAACAGGGTATCTCCCACGAGCAGTACTTC. V is TRBV2 and J is TRBJ2-7; possibly TRBD1 for D (5 bases). The germline V gene has CDR1 SNHLY and CDR2 FYNNEI. The CDR3 length is 14 residues.

V is TRBV6-6 and J is TRBJ1-6, with D tentatively TRBD1 (5 bases). Germline CDR1 and CDR2: MNHNY and SVGAGI (reference sequence). The CDR3 totals 14 residues. V lost 6 bases and J 11 bases, leaving 17 bases between the germline ends. The CDR3 is CASSLASGWTPLHF. CDR3 coding DNA: TGTGCCAGCAGCCTGGCCTCAGGGTGGACACCCCTCCACTTT.

The chain couples TRBV18 to TRBJ1-1; TRBD1 aligns across 7 bases. The CDR3 has 12 amino acids. Germline V gene sequence: CDR1 KGHSH, CDR2 LQKENI. The ends lost 6 bases at V and 11 bases at J; junction bases unmatched: 9. The chain's CDR3 is CASSPTGETAFF. In nucleotides, the CDR3 is TGTGCCAGCTCCCCTACAGGGGAAACGGCTTTCTTT.

This clone was seen only once. J is TRBJ1-1 and V is TRBV19; 7 nucleotides align to TRBD1. V was pared by 5 bases and J by 4 bases, with 10 bases of the junction left unmatched. The CDR3 spans 15 residues. Germline V gene data show CDR1 as LNHDA and CDR2 as SQIVND (reference sequence). The CDR3 loop is CASSLSTGKGTEAFF. CDR3 coding DNA: TGTGCCAGTAGTTTATCGACAGGGAAAGGCACTGAAGCTTTCTTT.

The V gene is TRBV5-1, the J gene TRBJ2-2; no clear D. CDR1 is SGHRS, CDR2 YFSETQ, per germline. The CDR3 consists of 17 residues. V gave up 1 base and J gave up 6 bases, with 19 bases separating them. CDR3 DNA: TGCGCCAGCAGCTTGTCCGGTAACCTTATCGGGCCCGGGGAGCTGTTTTTT. The encoded protein is CASSLSGNLIGPGELFF. The whole variable domain, remainder taken from reference TRBV5-1 and TRBJ2-2, is KAGVTQTPRYLIKTRGQQVTLSCSPISGHRSVSWYQQTPGQGLQFLFEYFSETQRNKGNFPGRFSGRQFSNSRSEMNVSTLELGDSALYLCASSLSGNLIGPGELFFGEGSRLTVL.

As regards this clone: Mismatch with germline at one junction end may stem from a read error. Other DNA sequences in the sample encode the same CDR3. The V call is TRBV27, the J call TRBJ1-5, with no clear D. This CDR3 is 19 amino acids long. Per germline, CDR1 MNHEY and CDR2 SMNVEV (reference sequence). This CDR3 is CASSLSSQNRVESNQPQHF. The CDR3 DNA reads as TGTGCCAGCAGTTTATCTTCCCAAAACCGCGTCGAGAGCAACCAGCCCCAGCATTTT.

V is TRBV30 and J is TRBJ1-2, with D uncertain. Looked up from germline, CDR1 is GTSNPN and CDR2 is SVGIG (reference sequence). The CDR3 contains 12 residues. V shed 0 bases and J shed 4 bases, with 6 bases lying between them. The CDR3 DNA follows: TGTGCCTGGAGTGTGTATTTCTATGGCTACACCTTC. Encoded protein: CAWSVYFYGYTF.

The chain recombines TRBV2 with TRBJ2-5; D may be TRBD2 (5 bases). Trimming pared 6 bases from V and 3 bases from J, leaving 14 bases between. Germline V gene lookup returns CDR1 SNHLY and CDR2 FYNNEI. CDR3 size: 14 residues. DNA of the CDR3: TGTGCCAGCAGGATAGGTGGGAGAGAAGAGACCCAGTACTTC. Translating gives CASRIGGREETQYF.

In this sample, this clone turned up a few times. J is TRBJ1-6 and V is TRBV28; TRBD1 matches 8 bases. Germline lookup yields CDR1 MDHEN and CDR2 SYDVKM. The CDR3 extends over 17 amino acids. The trim removed 7 bases at V and 6 bases at J, leaving 14 bases unmatched. This CDR3 reads CASNPSGTGALNSPLHF. CDR3 DNA: TGTGCCAGCAACCCCTCCGGGACAGGAGCCCTTAATTCACCCCTCCACTTT.

The genes are TRBV19 and TRBJ2-1; D may be TRBD2 (5 bases). The CDR3 sequence is 12 residues long. Germline CDR1 reads LNHDA; CDR2 reads SQIVND (reference sequence). Trimming removed 0 bases from V and 10 bases from J, with 7 bases in between. The CDR3, as DNA: TGTGCCAGTAGTATAGATGGCGGGGAGCAGTTCTTC. Residues: CASSIDGGEQFF.

The rearrangement joins TRBV6-5 to TRBJ1-3; D gene unclear. Between the trimmed V and J ends, which lost 0 bases and 4 bases, there was a span of 10 bases. Germline CDR1 is MNHEY and CDR2 is SVGAGI. The CDR3 consists of 15 residues. The CDR3 reads CASSYSSGLGNTIYF. As DNA, the CDR3 is TGTGCCAGCAGTTACTCGAGTGGGCTCGGAAACACCATATATTTT.

The genes are TRBV7-6 and TRBJ2-5; D possibly corresponds to TRBD1 (5 bases). CDR3 length equals 12 residues. Germline V gene lookup returns CDR1 SGHVS and CDR2 FNYEAQ. Deletions cut 4 bases from V and 9 bases from J, with 12 bases between. The chain's CDR3 is CASSSPGQAQYF. The DNA for the CDR3 is TGTGCCAGCAGCTCCCCAGGGCAAGCCCAGTACTTC.

This clone has a single count. The V call is TRBV11-3, the J call TRBJ2-7; maybe TRBD2 (6 bases). Germline V CDR1 and CDR2: SGHNT, YENEEA. Trimming stripped 0 bases from V and 7 bases from J, with 7 bases between. The CDR3 spans 12 residues. CDR3 DNA sequence: TGTGCCAGCAGCTTAGACGGGGGTGAGCAGTACTTC. Its protein is CASSLDGGEQYF.